This T cell receptor beta chain was documented in a study of CD8 T cells in Susac syndrome. The RNA, 0.5 to 1 ug, was put through reverse transcription using random hexamers. TCRdb used MiXCR to reprocess the immunoSEQ multiplex PCR reads, holding one entry per CDR3 protein. Of about 140,000 distinct CDR3 sequences listed, roughly 95% are singletons. The length of the CDR3 is 16 residues. V was cut by 1 base and J by 3 bases, with 16 bases left in between. Germline V lookup: CDR1 SGHVS, CDR2 FNYEAQ. The genes are TRBV7-6 and TRBJ2-7; D unclear. The origin of this receptor is a human donor with multiple sclerosis. The sequenced sample was CD4+ T cells from PBMCs. This CDR3 is CASSLEPGEAHYEQYF. The CDR3, as DNA: TGTGCCAGCAGCTTAGAGCCCGGAGAAGCCCACTACGAGCAGTACTTC. Full variable domain (missing parts from reference TRBV7-6 and TRBJ2-7): GAGVSQSPRYKVTKRGQDVALRCDPISGHVSLYWYRQALGQGPEFLTYFNYEAQQDKSGLPNDRFSAERPEGSISTLTIQRTEQRDSAMYRCASSLEPGEAHYEQYFGPGTRLTVT.